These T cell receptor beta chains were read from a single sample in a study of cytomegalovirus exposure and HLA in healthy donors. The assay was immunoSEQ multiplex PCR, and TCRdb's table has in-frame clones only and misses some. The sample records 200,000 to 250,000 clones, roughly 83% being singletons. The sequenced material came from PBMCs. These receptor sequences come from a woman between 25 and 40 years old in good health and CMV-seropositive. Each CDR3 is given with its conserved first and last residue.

CASSPGFSYEQYF TRBV7-6
CASSLGGGTQYF TRBV27
CASSLDGDLSYEQYF TRBV7-8
CASSIQGGANTIYF TRBV6-5
CASRRGLARSSYNEQFF TRBV28
CAWSVSSTTYNEQFF TRBV30
CATSRALYNEQFF TRBV15
CASSEPGARDTQYF TRBV25-1
CASSRDRGEKLFF TRBV18
CASSLVGRSYEQYF TRBV27
CASRSGQANYGYTF TRBV11-2
CASSPTANYGYTF TRBV6-1
CASRPGLGRSEQYF TRBV5-5
CASSPQASGSYNEQFF TRBV18
CASSLGEGFYEQYF TRBV11-3
CASIHPQTRNNEQFF TRBV2
CASSPGRMNTEAFF TRBV18
CASSISGSNYGYTF TRBV25-1
CASSFLEWDTEAFF TRBV7-9
CASSPREGAEAFF TRBV18
CASSGQVTMNTEAFF TRBV25-1
CASSHLSGFVYGYTF TRBV14
CASNPGTIQETQYF TRBV9
CASSEQGYGYTF TRBV2